This T cell receptor (beta chain) was obtained from a study of CD8+CD57+ T cells in acquired aplastic anemia. In patients chosen for sequencing, flow cytometry had shown CD8+CD57+ cell expansion. TCR beta VDJ and CDR3 were profiled, and genomic DNA was the template. TCRdb analysed the reads with MiXCR anew, one entry per CDR3 protein. The sample lists more than 150,000 distinct CDR3 sequences, 40% to 50% occurring once. The germline gives CDR1 SGHAT, CDR2 FQNNGV. The CDR3 has 17 amino acids. Losses at the gene ends were 1 base for V and 6 bases for J; bases not matched to a gene: 9. The rearrangement links TRBV11-2 to TRBJ2-1, with 10 bases that match TRBD1. This clonotype originated in a human donor with aplastic anemia. Sample: sorted CD4+, CD8+, or CD8+CD57+ T cells (not recorded which) from PBMCs. The CDR3 DNA reads as TGTGCCAGCAGCTTAGGAATCGGGACAGGGGACCTCAATGAGCAGTTCTTC. Translating gives CASSLGIGTGDLNEQFF. Filled out from reference TRBV11-2 and TRBJ2-1, the complete variable domain reads EAGVAQSPRYKIIEKRQSVAFWCNPISGHATLYWYQQILGQGPKLLIQFQNNGVVDDSQLPKDRFSAERLKGVDSTLKIQPAKLEDSAVYLCASSLGIGTGDLNEQFFGPGTRLTVL.